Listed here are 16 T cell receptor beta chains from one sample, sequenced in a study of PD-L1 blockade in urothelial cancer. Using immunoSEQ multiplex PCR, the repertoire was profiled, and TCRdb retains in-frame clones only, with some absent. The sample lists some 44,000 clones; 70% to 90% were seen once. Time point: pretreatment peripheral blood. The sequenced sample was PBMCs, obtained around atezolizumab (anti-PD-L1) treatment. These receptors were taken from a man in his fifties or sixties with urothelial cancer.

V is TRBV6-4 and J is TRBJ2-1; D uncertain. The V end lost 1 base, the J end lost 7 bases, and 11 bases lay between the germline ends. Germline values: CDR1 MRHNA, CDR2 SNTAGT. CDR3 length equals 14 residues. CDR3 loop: CASSDFAAGNEQFF. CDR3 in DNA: TGTGCCAGCAGTGACTTCGCCGCCGGTAATGAGCAGTTCTTC.

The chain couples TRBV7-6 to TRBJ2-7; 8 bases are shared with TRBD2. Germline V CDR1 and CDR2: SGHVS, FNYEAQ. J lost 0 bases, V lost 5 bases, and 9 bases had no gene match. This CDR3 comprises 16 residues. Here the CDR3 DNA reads TGTGCCAGCAGCCCAGGGACTAGACTAAGCTCCTACGAGCAGTACTTC. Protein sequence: CASSPGTRLSSYEQYF.

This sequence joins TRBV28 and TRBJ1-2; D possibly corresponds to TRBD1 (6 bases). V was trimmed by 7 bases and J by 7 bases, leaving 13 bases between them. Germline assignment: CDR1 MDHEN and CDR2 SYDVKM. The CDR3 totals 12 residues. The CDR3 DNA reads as TGTGCCAGCACGACAGGCTCGGGTGGCTACACCTTC. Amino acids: CASTTGSGGYTF.

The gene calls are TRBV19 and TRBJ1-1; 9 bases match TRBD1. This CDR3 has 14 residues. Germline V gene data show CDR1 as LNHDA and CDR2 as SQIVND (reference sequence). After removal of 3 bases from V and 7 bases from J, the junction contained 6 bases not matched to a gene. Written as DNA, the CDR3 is TGTGCCAGTAGTATTACAGGGGGCGCAGGTGAAGCTTTCTTT. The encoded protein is CASSITGGAGEAFF.

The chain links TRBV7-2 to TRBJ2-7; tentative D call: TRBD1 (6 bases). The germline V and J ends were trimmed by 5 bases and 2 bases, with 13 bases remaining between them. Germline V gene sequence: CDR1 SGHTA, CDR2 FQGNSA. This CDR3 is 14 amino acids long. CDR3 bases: TGTGCCAGCAGCCAGGGACACCAGGCCTACGAGCAGTACTTC. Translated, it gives CASSQGHQAYEQYF.

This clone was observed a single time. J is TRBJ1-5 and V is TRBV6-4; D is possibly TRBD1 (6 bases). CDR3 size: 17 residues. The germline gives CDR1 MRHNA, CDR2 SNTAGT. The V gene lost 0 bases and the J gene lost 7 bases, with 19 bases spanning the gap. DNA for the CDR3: TGTGCCAGCAGTGACTCTGGGCCAGGGGCTTCGGGGCAGCCCCAGCATTTT. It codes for CASSDSGPGASGQPQHF.

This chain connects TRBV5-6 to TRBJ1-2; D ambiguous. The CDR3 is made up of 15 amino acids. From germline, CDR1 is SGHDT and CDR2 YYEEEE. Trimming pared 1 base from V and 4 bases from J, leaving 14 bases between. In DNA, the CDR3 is TGTGCCAGCAGCTTGCCCGGGCCTGGGAGCTATGGCTACACCTTC. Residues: CASSLPGPGSYGYTF.

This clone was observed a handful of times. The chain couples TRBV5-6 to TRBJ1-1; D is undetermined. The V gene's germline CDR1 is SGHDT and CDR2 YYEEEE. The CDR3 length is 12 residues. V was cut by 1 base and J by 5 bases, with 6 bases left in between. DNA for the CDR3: TGTGCCAGCAGCTTGTGGAGTACTGAAGCTTTCTTT. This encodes CASSLWSTEAFF.

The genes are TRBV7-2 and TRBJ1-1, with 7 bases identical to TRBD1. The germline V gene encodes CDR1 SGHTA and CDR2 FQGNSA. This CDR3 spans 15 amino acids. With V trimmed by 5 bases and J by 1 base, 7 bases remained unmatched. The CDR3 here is CASSPLRGANTEAFF. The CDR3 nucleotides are TGTGCCAGCAGCCCACTCAGGGGGGCGAACACTGAAGCTTTCTTT.

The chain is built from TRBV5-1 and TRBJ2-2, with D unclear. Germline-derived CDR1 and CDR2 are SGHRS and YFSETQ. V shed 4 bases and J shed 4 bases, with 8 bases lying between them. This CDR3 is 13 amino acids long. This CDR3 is CASSDQVTGELFF. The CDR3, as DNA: TGCGCCAGCAGCGACCAGGTCACCGGGGAGCTGTTTTTT.

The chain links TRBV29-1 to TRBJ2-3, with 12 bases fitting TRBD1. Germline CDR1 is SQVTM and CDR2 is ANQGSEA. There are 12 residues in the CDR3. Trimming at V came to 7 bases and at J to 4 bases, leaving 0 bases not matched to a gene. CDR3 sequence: CSGDRGPDTQYF. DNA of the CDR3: TGCAGCGGGGACAGGGGGCCAGATACGCAGTATTTT.

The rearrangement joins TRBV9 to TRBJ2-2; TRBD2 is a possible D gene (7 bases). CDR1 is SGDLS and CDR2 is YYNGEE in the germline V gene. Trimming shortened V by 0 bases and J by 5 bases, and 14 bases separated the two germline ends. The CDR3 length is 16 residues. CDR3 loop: CASSVGGGARTGELFF. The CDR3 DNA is TGTGCCAGCAGCGTAGGAGGGGGGGCGCGGACCGGGGAGCTGTTTTTT.

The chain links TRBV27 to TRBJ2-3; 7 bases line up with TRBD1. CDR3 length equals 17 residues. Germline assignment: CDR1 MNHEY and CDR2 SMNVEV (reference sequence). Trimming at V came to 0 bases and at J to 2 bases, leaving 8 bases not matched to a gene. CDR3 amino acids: CASSLSTGLPYTDTQYF. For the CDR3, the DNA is TGTGCCAGCAGTTTATCGACAGGGTTACCCTACACAGATACGCAGTATTTT.

The CDR3 here is CASKVGHMNTEAFF. CDR3 nucleotide sequence: TGTGCCAGTAAGGTAGGACACATGAACACTGAAGCTTTCTTT. The J gene is TRBJ1-1, the V gene TRBV19; possible D gene TRBD1, 5 bases. There are 14 residues in the CDR3. The germline V and J ends were trimmed by 7 bases and 0 bases, with 12 bases remaining between them. CDR1 is LNHDA and CDR2 is SQIVND in the germline V gene (reference sequence). Looking up the rest from reference TRBV19 and TRBJ1-1 gives the full variable domain: DGGITQSPKYLFRKEGQNVTLSCEQNLNHDAMYWYRQDPGQGLRLIYYSQIVNDFQKGDIAEGYSVSREKKESFPLTVTSAQKNPTAFYLCASKVGHMNTEAFFGQGTRLTVV.

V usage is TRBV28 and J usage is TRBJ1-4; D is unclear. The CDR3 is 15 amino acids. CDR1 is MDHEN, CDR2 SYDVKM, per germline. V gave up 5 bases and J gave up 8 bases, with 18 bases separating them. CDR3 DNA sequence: TGTGCCAGCAGTACCGGATCGGGGAGCTCGGAAAAACTGTTTTTT. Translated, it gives CASSTGSGSSEKLFF.

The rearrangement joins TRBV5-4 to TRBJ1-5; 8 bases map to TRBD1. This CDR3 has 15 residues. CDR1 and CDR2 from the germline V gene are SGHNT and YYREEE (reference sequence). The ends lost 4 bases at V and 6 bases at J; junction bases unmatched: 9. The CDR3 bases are TGTGCCAGCAGCCCGGACAGGGACCCAGCTCAGCCCCAGCATTTT. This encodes CASSPDRDPAQPQHF.